This T cell receptor (beta chain) was retrieved from a study of T cell changes during pregnancy in multiple sclerosis. This CDR3 is built from 13 residues. The germline CDR1 and CDR2 sequences are LNHDA and SQIVND (reference sequence). V shed 5 bases and J shed 2 bases, with 7 bases lying between them. Libraries were prepared by immunoSEQ multiplex PCR; TCRdb keeps only in-frame clonotypes and omits some of them. The sample carries around 62,000 clones, 90% recorded once. Material: peripheral blood, obtained in the second trimester of pregnancy. This chain uses TRBV19 with TRBJ1-3; D gene ambiguous. The TCR sequence derives from a female donor in good health, enrolled as a control in a pregnancy study. CDR3: CASSRQTGNTIYF. In DNA form, the CDR3 reads TGTGCCAGTAGTCGACAAACTGGAAACACCATATATTTT.